Given below is one T cell receptor beta chain in context. The data are from a study of shared clonotypes between healthy human individuals. Unmatched junction bases numbered 1, after V lost 2 bases and J lost 6 bases. Germline V CDR1 and CDR2: SGHTA, FQGTGA. The CDR3 length is 13 residues. The data were produced by immunoSEQ multiplex PCR, yet TCRdb's version contains in-frame clones alone and is incomplete. The sample has fewer than 850,000 clones, roughly 87% seen once; the top ten hold about 34%. The sequencing sample was made of memory CD8+ T cells from PBMCs. Subset specified: CD45RO+ cells pooled with CCR7-negative TemRA cells. The chain links TRBV7-3 to TRBJ2-1; 7 bases map to TRBD2. This TCR came from a man aged 18 to 30 in good health. Some clones in this sample may be carry-over from other donors' samples. This chain's CDR3 is CASSLGGSNEQFF. DNA of the CDR3: TGTGCCAGCAGCTTAGGCGGGAGCAATGAGCAGTTCTTC.